The present T cell receptor (beta chain) was sequenced within a study of T cell responses to AZD1222 COVID-19 vaccine. General observations from the study: Only six AZD1222 recipients tested seropositive at baseline.

CDR3 length equals 16 residues. Deletions cut 1 base from V and 0 bases from J, with 12 bases between. The V gene's germline CDR1 is MGHRA and CDR2 YSYEKL. This clone was recorded once. Its antigen is unknown. Assay used: immunoSEQ multiplex PCR; TCRdb lists only in-frame clones, some missing. The profile shows 150,000 to 200,000 clones, 70% to 90% of them singletons. This material consisted of peripheral blood, taken 28 days after the second AZD1222 dose. The gene calls are TRBV4-1 and TRBJ1-2, with D hard to call. The receptor comes from an adult who received the AZD1222 COVID-19 vaccine. The CDR3 nucleotides are TGCGCCAGCAGCCAAGCGATAAACAGAGCTAACTATGGCTACACCTTC. It codes for CASSQAINRANYGYTF.